This T cell receptor (beta chain) was retrieved from a study of blood T cell repertoires in COVID-19. Across the whole study: Acute and convalescent COVID-19 specimens originated in the United States, Italy and Spain.

The V end was cut by 3 bases, the J end by 2 bases, with 21 bases between. The length of the CDR3 is 17 residues. Germline CDR1 is SGDLS and CDR2 is YYNGEE. The participants were between about 18 and 90 years old and came from under 25 US areas. Original handling: Nucleated cell counts were estimated from reference gene primer amplification. The repertoire was sequenced with immunoSEQ multiplex PCR; TCRdb's copy has only in-frame clones and lacks some. That table is the source of V, J and clone size, and D and trimming were worked out from the DNA. The data show approximately 180,000 clones, 70% to 85% seen once.

The chain recombines TRBV9 with TRBJ2-7, with D perhaps matching TRBD1 (5 bases). The origin of this receptor is a woman aged 45-59 years who had recovered from COVID-19. The source material was PBMCs or T cells enriched from blood (not recorded which). CDR3 nucleotides: TGTGCCAGCAGCGGTGGGGTGAATCCAGGGATGGCCTACGAGCAGTACTTC. Residues: CASSGGVNPGMAYEQYF.